This T cell receptor (beta chain) is drawn from a study of CD8+ T cells in alopecia areata. Study-level background: Percent of scalp involved defined treated patients' severity scores.

cDNA reverse transcribed from extracted RNA served as the sequencing template. The table came from immunoSEQ multiplex PCR; TCRdb's copy has only in-frame clones and leaves some out. Here the sample spans approximately 210,000 clones, around three fifths being singletons. Study findings and constraints: For lesional scalp, especially alopecia totalis/universalis, clonality was higher than in normal scalp. Throughout tofacitinib, many expanded lesional clones continued to persist in scalp and blood.

Treatment: oral pan-JAK inhibitor, 5-10 mg twice daily. Researchers gathered lesional scalp punch biopsies and peripheral blood from patients with alopecia areata. As for this clone: What it binds is not known.

This sequence was found in a human donor with alopecia areata. The sequencing here drew on CD4+ T cells sorted from blood, taken at week 24, from a patient treated with tofacitinib.

The CDR3, as DNA: TGTGCCAGCAGCTTGGCCCAGGCTAACTATGGCTACACCTTC. This translates into CASSLAQANYGYTF. The chain employs TRBV5-8 and TRBJ1-2; no definite D call. Germline CDR1 reads SGHTS; CDR2 reads YDEGEE. The V and J ends lost 0 bases and 0 bases respectively, with 6 bases between them. This CDR3 is 14 amino acids long.